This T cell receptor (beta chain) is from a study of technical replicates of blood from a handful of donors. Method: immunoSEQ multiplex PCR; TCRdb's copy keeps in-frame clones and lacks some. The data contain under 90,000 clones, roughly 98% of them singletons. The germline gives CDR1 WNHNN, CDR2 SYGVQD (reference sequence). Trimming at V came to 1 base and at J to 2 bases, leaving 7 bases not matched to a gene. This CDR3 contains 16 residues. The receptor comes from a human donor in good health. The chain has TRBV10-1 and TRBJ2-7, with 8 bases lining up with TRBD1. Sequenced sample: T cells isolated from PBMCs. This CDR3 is CASSELPGQVAYEQYF. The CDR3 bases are TGCGCCAGCAGTGAGTTACCGGGACAGGTGGCCTACGAGCAGTACTTC.